This T cell receptor beta chain appears in the sequencing data of a study of post-analysis software for immune sequencing data. Each TCR beta cDNA library carried unique molecular identifiers. T cells numbering roughly 1 to 11 million yielded cDNA molecules that totaled about 500,000. TCRdb reprocessed the PCR reads with MiXCR, giving one entry per CDR3 protein. Here the sample spans hundreds of thousands of distinct CDR3 sequences, roughly half being singletons. Notes on this clonotype: Its antigen remains unknown.

Study-level points and caveats: In multiple sclerosis, normalized Chao1 diversity was significantly below that of controls. In patients, about 5 TRBV segments were more frequent than in controls, with TRBV5-6, TRBV5-1 and TRBV20-1 among them.

The CDR3 runs 12 residues. The V gene lost 7 bases and the J gene lost 13 bases, with 16 bases spanning the gap. Sequences were obtained from blood. V usage is TRBV12-3 or TRBV12-4 and J usage is TRBJ2-2; D is possibly TRBD1 or TRBD2 (5 bases each). This sequence originates from a girl aged 10 to 17 with multiple sclerosis. CDR3 sequence reads: CASTAPGQVLFF. The DNA for the CDR3 is TGTGCCAGCACCGCCCCGGGGCAAGTGCTGTTTTTT.